The 10 T cell receptor beta chains below all came from one sample that was sequenced in a study of T cell repertoires in cytomegalovirus infection. TCRdb analysed the reads with MiXCR anew, one entry per CDR3 protein. Of 380,000 or so distinct CDR3 sequences listed, roughly 36% are singletons. No antigen is known for these receptors. Source: cultured PBMCs, taken from culture after CMV antigen stimulation. Receptor source: a human donor in good health (CMV status not recorded). Some clones in this sample may be carry-over from other donors' samples.

This clonotype was counted ten times or more. The chain combines TRBV7-2 with TRBJ1-1; tentative D call: TRBD1 (6 bases). Trimming took 3 bases from V and 1 from J, leaving 18 bases between them. The CDR3 length is 17 residues. The germline V gene encodes CDR1 SGHTA and CDR2 FQGNSA. The DNA for the CDR3 is TGTGCCAGCAGCTTGGATGGGGCAGGGGTACCGAACACTGAAGCTTTCTTT. This sequence encodes CASSLDGAGVPNTEAFF.

The table lists this clonotype with a few counts. A read error may produce the germline difference seen at one junction end. V gene TRBV29-1 combines with J gene TRBJ2-3; D not resolved. The CDR3 is 13 residues long. Germline V gene data show CDR1 as SQVTM and CDR2 as ANQGSEA. CDR3 protein: CSVEGAGDGRFFF. CDR3 DNA sequence: TGCAGCGTTGAAGGGGCCGGAGACGGAAGATTTTTTTTT.

The chain's CDR3 is CASSYWNSPLHF. In nucleotides, the CDR3 is TGTGCCAGCAGTTACTGGAATTCACCCCTCCACTTT. V usage is TRBV6-6 and J usage is TRBJ1-6; D unresolved. The CDR3 is 12 residues long. CDR1 and CDR2 (germline): MNHNY, SVGAGI (reference sequence). V gave up 1 base and J gave up 7 bases, with 2 bases separating them.

V gene TRBV7-3 combines with J gene TRBJ2-7; a weak D match, TRBD2 (5 bases). This CDR3 is built from 13 residues. From germline, CDR1 is SGHTA and CDR2 FQGTGA. Trimming shortened V by 3 bases and J by 6 bases, and 12 bases separated the two germline ends. Here the CDR3 DNA reads TGTGCCAGCAGCTTGGACTGGAGCGGCGAGCAGTACTTC. It yields the protein CASSLDWSGEQYF.

This rearrangement joins TRBV14 to TRBJ1-1; D unresolved. Germline V lookup: CDR1 SGHDN, CDR2 FVKESK. The CDR3 consists of 12 residues. V was clipped by 1 base and J by 4 bases, with 4 bases between them. The CDR3, as DNA: TGTGCCAGCAGCCAAGTACCCACTGAAGCTTTCTTT. This gives the protein CASSQVPTEAFF.

V is TRBV4-2 and J is TRBJ2-1; 12 nucleotides agree with TRBD2. V lost 0 bases and J lost 7; bases outside the gene matches: 7. Germline lookup yields CDR1 LGHNA and CDR2 YNFKEQ. The length of the CDR3 is 17 residues. In nucleotides, the CDR3 is TGTGCCAGCAGCCAAGATGAAACTAGCGGGAGGTGGAATGAGCAGTTCTTC. It specifies CASSQDETSGRWNEQFF.

The chain recombines TRBV5-4 with TRBJ1-1, with 11 bases identical to TRBD1. Germline CDR1 reads SGHNT; CDR2 reads YYREEE (reference sequence). The CDR3 sequence is 15 residues long. The V segment lost 5 bases and the J segment 4 bases; nucleotides outside the gene matches: 7. CDR3 DNA sequence: TGTGCCAGCAGTCCGACCGGGACAGGGGGCACTGAAGCTTTCTTT. As protein: CASSPTGTGGTEAFF.

The chain is built from TRBV19 and TRBJ2-1; D is perhaps TRBD2 (6 bases). The V end was cut by 10 bases, the J end by 0 bases, with 16 bases between. This CDR3 has 15 amino acids. Per germline, CDR1 LNHDA and CDR2 SQIVND (reference sequence). The CDR3 here is CATKEGTASYNEQFF. The CDR3 DNA sequence: TGTGCCACTAAGGAGGGAACCGCCTCCTACAATGAGCAGTTCTTC. Based on the CDR3 plus reference TRBV19 and TRBJ2-1, the full variable domain is DGGITQSPKYLFRKEGQNVTLSCEQNLNHDAMYWYRQDPGQGLRLIYYSQIVNDFQKGDIAEGYSVSREKKESFPLTVTSAQKNPTAFYLCATKEGTASYNEQFFGPGTRLTVL.

V usage is TRBV30 and J usage is TRBJ2-1; TRBD2 is a possible D gene (6 bases). The CDR3 runs to 15 residues. Trimming cost V 4 bases and J 7 bases, with 20 bases left between them. Germline V gene data show CDR1 as GTSNPN and CDR2 as SVGIG (reference sequence). CDR3 sequence reads: CAWKEGLLEGNEQFF. In nucleotides, the CDR3 is TGTGCCTGGAAGGAGGGACTCCTGGAGGGGAATGAGCAGTTCTTC. The complete variable domain, with remaining parts taken from reference TRBV30 and TRBJ2-1, reads SQTIHQWPATLVQPVGSPLSLECTVEGTSNPNLYWYRQAAGRGLQLLFYSVGIGQISSEVPQNLSASRPQDRQFILSSKKLLLSDSGFYLCAWKEGLLEGNEQFFGPGTRLTVL.

The table lists this clonotype with a few counts. The gene calls are TRBV2 and TRBJ2-1; 8 bases fit TRBD2. The CDR3 has 14 amino acids. V was pared by 8 bases and J by 9 bases, with 12 bases of the junction left unmatched. Per germline, CDR1 SNHLY and CDR2 FYNNEI. CDR3 sequence reads: CASGGTSSPGEQFF. CDR3 nucleotide sequence: TGTGCCAGCGGGGGGACTAGTTCCCCCGGTGAGCAGTTCTTC.